This T cell receptor (beta chain) was recovered during a study of blood T cell repertoires in COVID-19. This clone was counted a single time. Sequenced by immunoSEQ multiplex PCR; TCRdb stores in-frame clones only, minus some. The table records 160,000 or so clones, around 90% of them present only once. The TCR was taken from a man between 60 and 75 years old with active or convalescent COVID-19. The specimen sequenced was peripheral blood.

CDR3 sequence: CASSATAELYGYTF. Here the CDR3 DNA reads TGTGCCAGCAGCGCGACAGCCGAGTTATATGGCTACACCTTC. The V and J genes are TRBV6-5 and TRBJ1-2; perhaps TRBD1 as D (5 bases). The CDR3 is 14 residues long. V lost 6 bases, J lost 5 bases, and 16 bases lay in between. The germline CDR1 and CDR2 sequences are MNHEY and SVGAGI.